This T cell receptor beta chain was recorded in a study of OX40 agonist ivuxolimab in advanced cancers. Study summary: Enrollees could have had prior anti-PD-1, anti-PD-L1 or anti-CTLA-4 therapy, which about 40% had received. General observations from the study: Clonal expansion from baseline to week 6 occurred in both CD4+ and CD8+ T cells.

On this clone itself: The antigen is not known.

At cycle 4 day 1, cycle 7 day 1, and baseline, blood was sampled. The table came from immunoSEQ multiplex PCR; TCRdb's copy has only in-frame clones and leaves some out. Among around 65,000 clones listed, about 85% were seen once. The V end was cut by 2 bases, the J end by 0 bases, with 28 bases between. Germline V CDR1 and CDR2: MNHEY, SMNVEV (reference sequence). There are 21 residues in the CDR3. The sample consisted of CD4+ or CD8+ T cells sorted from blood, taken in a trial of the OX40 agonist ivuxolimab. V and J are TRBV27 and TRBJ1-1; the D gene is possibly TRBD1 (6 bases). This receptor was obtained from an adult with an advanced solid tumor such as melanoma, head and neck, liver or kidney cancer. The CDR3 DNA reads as TGTGCCAGCAGTTTAATCCTCACAGGGCATCGGGGGGACCATATGAACACTGAAGCTTTCTTT. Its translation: CASSLILTGHRGDHMNTEAFF.